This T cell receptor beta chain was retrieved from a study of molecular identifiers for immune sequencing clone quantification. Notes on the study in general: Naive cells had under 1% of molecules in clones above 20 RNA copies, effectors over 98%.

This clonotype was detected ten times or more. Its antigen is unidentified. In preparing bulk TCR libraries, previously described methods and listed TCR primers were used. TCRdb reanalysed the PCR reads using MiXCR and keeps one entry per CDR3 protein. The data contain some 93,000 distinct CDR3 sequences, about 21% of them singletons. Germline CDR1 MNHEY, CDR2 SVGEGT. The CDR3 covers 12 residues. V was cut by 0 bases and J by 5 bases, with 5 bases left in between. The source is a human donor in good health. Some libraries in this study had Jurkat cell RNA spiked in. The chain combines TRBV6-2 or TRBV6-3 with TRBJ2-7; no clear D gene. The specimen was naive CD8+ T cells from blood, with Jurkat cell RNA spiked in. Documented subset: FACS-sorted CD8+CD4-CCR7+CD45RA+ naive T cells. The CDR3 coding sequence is TGTGCCAGCAGTTACTCGGTCCACGAGCAGTACTTC. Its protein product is CASSYSVHEQYF.